The 25 T cell receptor beta chains in this list originate from one sample, sequenced in a study of blood T cell repertoires in COVID-19. Here immunoSEQ multiplex PCR was the method, and the copy in TCRdb shows in-frame clones only, minus some. This table holds 250,000 to 350,000 clones, about 88% found once. The sample comprised peripheral blood. These receptors all come from a human donor with COVID-19, enrolled during active disease. The donor label of this sample is uncertain.

J is TRBJ2-1 and V is TRBV11-2; TRBD2 agrees at 7 bases. The germline gives CDR1 SGHAT, CDR2 FQNNGV. With 3 bases clipped from V and 6 bases from J, the junction kept 5 bases outside the gene matches. This CDR3 region has 14 residues. The CDR3 DNA is TGTGCCAGCAGCTTTGTGGGAGGGCTCAATGAGCAGTTCTTC. Amino acids: CASSFVGGLNEQFF.

The chain uses TRBV6-5 and TRBJ1-3; D unresolved. V was shortened by 6 bases and J by 0 bases, with 9 bases between the two germline ends. Germline V gene data show CDR1 as MNHEY and CDR2 as SVGAGI. The CDR3 sequence is 14 residues long. The CDR3 loop is CASRRSVSGNTIYF. The CDR3 region has the DNA TGTGCCAGCAGGAGATCGGTCTCTGGAAACACCATATATTTT.

The chain employs TRBV19 and TRBJ2-7; TRBD2 agrees at 7 bases. The germline gives CDR1 LNHDA, CDR2 SQIVND (reference sequence). J was trimmed by 2 bases and V by 3 bases; bases with no gene match: 4. This CDR3 comprises 14 residues. CDR3 DNA: TGTGCCAGTAGTATCGCTAGCGGCCCCTACGAGCAGTACTTC. Its protein product is CASSIASGPYEQYF.

This chain links TRBV28 with TRBJ2-3, with 8 bases aligning to TRBD2. Germline V gene sequence: CDR1 MDHEN, CDR2 SYDVKM. The J segment lost 10 bases and the V segment lost 3 bases, leaving 9 bases of the junction unmatched. The CDR3 spans 14 residues. The CDR3 DNA sequence: TGTGCCAGCAGTTTTATCTCCGGGACTAGTCCGCAGTATTTT. It translates to CASSFISGTSPQYF.

The rearrangement links TRBV6-5 to TRBJ1-2, with 8 bases that match TRBD1. Germline lookup yields CDR1 MNHEY and CDR2 SVGAGI. V lost 6 bases, J lost 8 bases, and 11 bases stayed unmatched. This CDR3 contains 14 residues. In DNA form, the CDR3 reads TGTGCCAGCAGAAACGGACAGGGAGGAGGAGGCTACACCTTC. Its protein is CASRNGQGGGGYTF.

The genes are TRBV28 and TRBJ1-1; the D gene is possibly TRBD1 (6 bases). Trimming removed 7 bases from V and 5 bases from J, with 17 bases in between. The germline gives CDR1 MDHEN, CDR2 SYDVKM. The CDR3 extends over 14 amino acids. The CDR3 loop reads CASNMYREGTEAFF. CDR3 DNA: TGTGCCAGCAACATGTACAGGGAGGGAACTGAAGCTTTCTTT. Based on the CDR3 plus reference TRBV28 and TRBJ1-1, the full variable domain is DVKVTQSSRYLVKRTGEKVFLECVQDMDHENMFWYRQDPGLGLRLIYFSYDVKMKEKGDIPEGYSVSREKKERFSLILESASTNQTSMYLCASNMYREGTEAFFGQGTRLTVV.

This clone occurred a few times. The chain links TRBV21-1 to TRBJ2-3; the D call in the table, TRBD1, was not verified against the DNA. TRBV21-1 counts as a pseudogene. This CDR3 is built from 15 residues. As DNA, the CDR3 is TGTGCCAGCCACAGACAGACGACTAGCACAGATACGCAGTATTTT. Encoded protein: CASHRQTTSTDTQYF.

This sequence joins TRBV7-2 and TRBJ2-3; 11 bases align to TRBD2. Germline V gives CDR1 SGHTA, CDR2 FQGNSA. This CDR3 contains 17 residues. The V segment lost 1 base and the J segment 2 bases; nucleotides outside the gene matches: 5. The CDR3 reads CASSLGGLAEITDTQYF. The CDR3 DNA sequence: TGTGCCAGCAGCTTAGGGGGACTAGCGGAGATCACAGATACGCAGTATTTT.

This chain joins TRBV6-5 and TRBJ1-5; D may be TRBD1 (6 bases). Germline lookup yields CDR1 MNHEY and CDR2 SVGAGI. Trimming took 2 bases from V and 6 from J, leaving 11 bases between them. The CDR3 is 14 residues long. The CDR3 coding sequence is TGTGCCAGCAGTTACGCAGGGGATAGTCAGCCCCAGCATTTT. Amino acid sequence: CASSYAGDSQPQHF.

The chain is built from TRBV20-1 and TRBJ2-1; a weak D match, TRBD2 (5 bases). This CDR3 is built from 10 residues. V was trimmed by 3 bases and J by 14 bases, leaving 11 bases between them. Per the germline V gene, CDR1 is DFQATT and CDR2 is SNEGSKA (reference sequence). This CDR3 is CSARGQEEFF. The CDR3, as DNA: TGCAGTGCTAGGGGCCAGGAGGAGTTCTTC.

V gene TRBV7-8 combines with J gene TRBJ2-3, with 12 bases that match TRBD2. The CDR3 sequence is 16 residues long. CDR1 and CDR2 from the germline V gene are SGHVS and FQNEAQ. J lost 8 bases, V lost 4 bases, and 10 bases had no gene match. This CDR3 reads CASSSRTSGESATQYF. As DNA, the CDR3 is TGTGCCAGCAGCTCCAGGACTAGCGGGGAATCGGCTACGCAGTATTTT.

A few counts support this clone. DNA of the CDR3: TGTGCCAGCACCCCAGGGGAAGGGGGCCGTGGCGGGGAGCTGTTTTTT. It is translated as CASTPGEGGRGGELFF. The chain recombines TRBV11-2 with TRBJ2-2, with 7 bases fitting TRBD1. Germline V gene data show CDR1 as SGHAT and CDR2 as FQNNGV. V dropped 7 bases and J dropped 7; count of bases not matched to a gene: 15. CDR3 length: 16 amino acids.

The chain links TRBV29-1 to TRBJ2-5; a possible D gene is TRBD1 (6 bases). CDR1 and CDR2 from the germline V gene are SQVTM and ANQGSEA. CDR3 size: 14 residues. V was cut by 6 bases and J by 5 bases, with 19 bases left in between. In DNA form, the CDR3 reads TGCAGCGTCCCTAAACAGGGTTGGGAGGAGACCCAGTACTTC. Translating it yields CSVPKQGWEETQYF.

The chain links TRBV7-9 to TRBJ2-1; TRBD2 aligns across 12 bases. There are 17 residues in the CDR3. CDR1 and CDR2 from the germline V gene are SEHNR and FQNEAQ (reference sequence). V lost 3 bases, J lost 5 bases, and 8 bases stayed unmatched. The CDR3 here is CASSFGLAGSWDNEQFF. The CDR3 nucleotides read TGTGCCAGCAGCTTTGGACTAGCGGGAAGTTGGGACAATGAGCAGTTCTTC.

The gene calls are TRBV6-5 and TRBJ1-2; TRBD1 might be the D (6 bases). The CDR3 extends over 15 amino acids. Trimming took 8 bases from V and 4 from J, leaving 20 bases between them. Germline loops: CDR1 MNHEY, CDR2 SVGAGI. DNA of the CDR3: TGTGCCAGCTGTTTGAGGGAGCAGGGGTGCTATGGCTACACCTTC. Protein: CASCLREQGCYGYTF.

This clone was seen a single time. The rearrangement uses TRBV11-3 and TRBJ2-1; D is perhaps TRBD2 (7 bases). V lost 2 bases to trimming and J lost 7 bases, with 18 bases between them. The CDR3 has 16 amino acids. Germline lookup yields CDR1 SGHNT and CDR2 YENEEA. DNA of the CDR3: TGTGCCAGCAGCTTAAGGGGACTAACAGGGAAGAATGAGCAGTTCTTC. Translating gives CASSLRGLTGKNEQFF.

This chain uses TRBV10-1 with TRBJ2-3; no firm D call. The V end lost 0 bases, the J end lost 4 bases, and 17 bases lay between the germline ends. Germline values: CDR1 WNHNN, CDR2 SYGVQD (reference sequence). The CDR3 totals 17 residues. In DNA form, the CDR3 reads TGCGCCAGCAGTGAGTCGAGCGCAGTTCAGCGACCAGATACGCAGTATTTT. As protein: CASSESSAVQRPDTQYF.

The rearrangement uses TRBV25-1 and TRBJ2-1, with 10 nucleotides matching TRBD2. With V trimmed by 4 bases and J by 6 bases, 9 bases remained unmatched. CDR1 and CDR2 from the germline V gene are MGHDK and SYGVNS. This CDR3 spans 16 amino acids. DNA for the CDR3: TGTGCCAGCAGTGTTACAGCGGGAGGGCTGAGCAATGAGCAGTTCTTC. Translation gives CASSVTAGGLSNEQFF.

V gene TRBV19 combines with J gene TRBJ1-4; D is uncertain. The CDR3 has 14 residues. Between the trimmed V and J ends, which lost 3 bases and 7 bases, there was a span of 12 bases. Germline CDR1 LNHDA, CDR2 SQIVND (reference sequence). Here the CDR3 DNA reads TGTGCCAGTAGTATTCGACTCGTGGGTGAAAAACTGTTTTTT. Residues: CASSIRLVGEKLFF.

V is TRBV5-1 and J is TRBJ2-3; 13 nucleotides agree with TRBD2. The CDR3 sequence is 17 residues long. With V trimmed by 5 bases and J by 5 bases, 11 bases remained unmatched. The germline V gene has CDR1 SGHRS and CDR2 YFSETQ. The CDR3 reads CASSSRGLAGAGDTQYF. As DNA, the CDR3 is TGCGCCAGCAGTTCCCGAGGACTAGCGGGAGCGGGAGATACGCAGTATTTT.

The J gene is TRBJ1-1, the V gene TRBV6-5, with a tentative D call TRBD1 (5 bases). This CDR3 region has 10 residues. Germline V gives CDR1 MNHEY, CDR2 SVGAGI. The V and J ends lost 10 bases and 5 bases respectively, with 8 bases between them. CDR3 protein: CATRQTEAFF. The CDR3 DNA reads as TGTGCCACGCGACAGACTGAAGCTTTCTTT.

The V and J genes are TRBV19 and TRBJ2-3; TRBD2 might be the D (5 bases). V dropped 5 bases and J dropped 1 base, with 16 bases sitting between them. This CDR3 comprises 16 residues. CDR1 is LNHDA and CDR2 is SQIVND in the germline V gene (reference sequence). Here the CDR3 reads CASSPYSWRGTDTQYF. CDR3 coding DNA: TGTGCCAGTAGTCCCTACAGCTGGCGGGGCACAGATACGCAGTATTTT.

The V gene is TRBV28, the J gene TRBJ2-6; a possible D gene is TRBD1 (7 bases). V was pared by 3 bases and J by 0 bases, with 21 bases between. CDR1 is MDHEN and CDR2 is SYDVKM in the germline V gene. The CDR3 runs 20 residues. CDR3 region: CASSLVLRGRGVSGANVLTF. CDR3 nucleotides: TGTGCCAGCAGTTTGGTATTAAGGGGCAGGGGGGTCTCTGGGGCCAACGTCCTGACTTTC.

The V gene is TRBV5-1, the J gene TRBJ1-2, with 9 nucleotides matching TRBD1. Trimming removed 3 bases from V and 2 bases from J; junction bases left unmatched: 2. Germline loops: CDR1 SGHRS, CDR2 YFSETQ. The CDR3 is 14 amino acids. The CDR3: CASSSGQGNYGYTF. CDR3 sequence (DNA): TGCGCCAGCAGCTCGGGACAGGGAAACTATGGCTACACCTTC.

The CDR3 sequence is CACDGGADGYTF. The CDR3 DNA sequence: TGTGCCTGCGACGGAGGGGCAGATGGCTACACCTTC. The chain has TRBV30 and TRBJ1-2, with D perhaps TRBD1 (5 bases). Per germline, CDR1 GTSNPN and CDR2 SVGIG (reference sequence). CDR3 length: 12 residues. The germline V and J ends were trimmed by 6 bases and 6 bases, with 14 bases remaining between them.